The present TCR beta chain was sequenced within a study of blood T cell repertoires in COVID-19. Study in general: Samples taken during acute and convalescent COVID-19 were collected in the United States, Italy and Spain.

In the authors' methods: From reference gene primer amplification, estimates of nucleated cell counts were derived. TCRdb's copy holds only in-frame clones and misses some; the assay was immunoSEQ multiplex PCR. The D gene and trimming were derived from the DNA, and the V and J assignments and clone size from that table. The table lists 99,000 or so clones, over 75% of them singletons. The V end lost 3 bases, the J end lost 4 bases, and 18 bases lay between the germline ends. This CDR3 has 16 residues. Germline V gene sequence: CDR1 SGHRS, CDR2 YFSETQ. The receptor was isolated from a man aged 50 or older with acute or convalescent COVID-19. The chain links TRBV5-1 to TRBJ2-3; the D gene is possibly TRBD1 (6 bases). What was sequenced was peripheral blood. CDR3 amino acids: CASSSGQPLGADTQYF. CDR3 bases: TGCGCCAGCAGCTCCGGACAGCCCTTGGGGGCAGATACGCAGTATTTT.